Each of the 2 T cell receptor delta chains below was sequenced from the same sample in a study of γδ T cells in repeated Plasmodium falciparum infection. Vgamma9/Vdelta2+ and Vdelta2-negative gammadelta T cells were flow-sorted from PBMC for bulk sequencing. TCRdb reprocessed the multiplex PCR reads through CATT. The sample holds 75,000 to 95,000 delta-chain clones, 0.98% seen once. The specimen was gamma-delta T cells from blood. All receptors come from a pool of human donors (malaria-infected and uninfected, not separated).

This clone has ten or more counts. The V and J genes are TRDV1 and TRDJ1; 13 bases agree with TRDD3. Here the J gene was assigned by germline matching of the DNA, as TCRdb has none. Germline values: CDR1 TSWWSYY, CDR2 QGS. This CDR3 region has 27 residues. Trimming cost V 2 bases and J 0 bases; bases outside gene matches: 33. CDR3 coding DNA: TGTGCTCTTGGGGAATTTCGGTCTCGGACTACCTTTTACTGGGGGATACGCGTTACGAATTACACCGATAAACTCATCTTT. Translation gives CALGEFRSRTTFYWGIRVTNYTDKLIF.

This clone has just a few counts. It differs at one base from a far larger clone, so likely a read error. The same CDR3 can be traced to other DNA sequences in this sample. The V call is TRDV1, the J call TRDJ1; a possible D gene is TRDD2 (9 bases). Here the J gene came from matching the DNA to germline, since TCRdb omits it. This CDR3 is 22 amino acids long. Trimming took 1 base from V and 7 from J, leaving 37 bases between them. The germline CDR1 and CDR2 sequences are TSWWSYY and QGS. The CDR3 coding sequence is TGTGCTCTTGGGGAACCCCCTGCCTTCCTACGAGAGGGTTTCTGGGGGACTCTTAAACTCATCTTT. Amino acids: CALGEPPAFLREGFWGTLKLIF.